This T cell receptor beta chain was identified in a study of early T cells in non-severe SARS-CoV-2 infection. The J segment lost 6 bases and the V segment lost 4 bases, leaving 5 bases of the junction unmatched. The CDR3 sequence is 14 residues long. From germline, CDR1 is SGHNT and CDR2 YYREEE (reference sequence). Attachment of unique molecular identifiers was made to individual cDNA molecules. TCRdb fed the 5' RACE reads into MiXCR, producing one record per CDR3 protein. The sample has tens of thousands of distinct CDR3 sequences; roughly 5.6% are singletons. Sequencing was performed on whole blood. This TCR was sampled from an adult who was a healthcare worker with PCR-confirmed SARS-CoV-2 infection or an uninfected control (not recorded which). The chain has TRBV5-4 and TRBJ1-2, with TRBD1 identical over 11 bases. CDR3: CASSQDRGQDGYTF. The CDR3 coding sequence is TGTGCCAGCAGCCAGGACAGGGGGCAAGATGGCTACACCTTC.